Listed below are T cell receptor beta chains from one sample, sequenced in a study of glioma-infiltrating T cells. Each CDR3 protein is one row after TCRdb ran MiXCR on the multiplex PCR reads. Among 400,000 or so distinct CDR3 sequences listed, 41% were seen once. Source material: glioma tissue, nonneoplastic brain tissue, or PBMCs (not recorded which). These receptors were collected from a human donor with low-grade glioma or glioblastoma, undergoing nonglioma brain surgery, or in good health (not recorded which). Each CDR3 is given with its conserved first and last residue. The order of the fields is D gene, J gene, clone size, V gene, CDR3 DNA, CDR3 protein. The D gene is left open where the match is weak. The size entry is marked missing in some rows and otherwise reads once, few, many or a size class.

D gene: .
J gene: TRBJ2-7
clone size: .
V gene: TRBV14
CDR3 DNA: TGTGCCAGCAGCCACTCGGACAGACCTTACTACGAGCAGTACTTC
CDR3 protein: CASSHSDRPYYEQYF

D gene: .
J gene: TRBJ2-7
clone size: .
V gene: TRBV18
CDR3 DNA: TGTGCCAGCTCACTTTACAGCGCGGGACAGAGGGCCTACGAGCAGTACTTC
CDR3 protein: CASSLYSAGQRAYEQYF

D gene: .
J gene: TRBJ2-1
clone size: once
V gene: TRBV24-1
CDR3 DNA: TGTGCCACCAGTGATTTCTTTAGCGATGAGCAGTTCTTC
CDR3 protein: CATSDFFSDEQFF

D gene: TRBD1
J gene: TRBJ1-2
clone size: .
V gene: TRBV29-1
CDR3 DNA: TGCAGCGTCCAGCCAGACAGGGGTGATGGCTACACCTTC
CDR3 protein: CSVQPDRGDGYTF

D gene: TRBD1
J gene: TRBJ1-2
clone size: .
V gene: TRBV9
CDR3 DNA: TGTGCCAGCAGCGTAGCTGGACAGGGGGAACGTGGCTACACCTTC
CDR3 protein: CASSVAGQGERGYTF

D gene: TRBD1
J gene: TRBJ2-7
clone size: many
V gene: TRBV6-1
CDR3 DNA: TGTGCCAGCAGTGAGGGGACAGCAGCCTACGAGCAGTACTTC
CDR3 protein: CASSEGTAAYEQYF

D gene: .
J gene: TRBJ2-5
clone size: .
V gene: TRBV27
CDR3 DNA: TGTGCCAGCAGTGCCCGGAGCAGGAAAGAGACCCAGTACTTC
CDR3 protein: CASSARSRKETQYF

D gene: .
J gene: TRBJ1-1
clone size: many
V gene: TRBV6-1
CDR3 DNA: TGTGCCAGCAGCGACATACCTCAGTACACTGAAGCTTTCTTT
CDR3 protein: CASSDIPQYTEAFF

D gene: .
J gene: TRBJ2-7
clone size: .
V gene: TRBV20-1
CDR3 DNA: TGCAGTGAGAGGTGGGACGCCTACGAGCAGTACTTC
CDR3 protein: CSERWDAYEQYF

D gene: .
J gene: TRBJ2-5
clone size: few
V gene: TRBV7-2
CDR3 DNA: TGTGCCAGCAGCCCCATGGGTAGCTCGGAGACCCAGTACTTC
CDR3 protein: CASSPMGSSETQYF

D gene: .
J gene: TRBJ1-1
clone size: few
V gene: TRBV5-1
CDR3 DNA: TGCGCCAGCCGAGGGATAGGCACTGAAGCTTTCTTT
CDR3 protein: CASRGIGTEAFF

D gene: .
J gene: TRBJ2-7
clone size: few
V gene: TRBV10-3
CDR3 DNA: TGTGCCATCAGTGAAGGCGGGAACGTCAACGAGCAGTACTTC
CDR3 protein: CAISEGGNVNEQYF

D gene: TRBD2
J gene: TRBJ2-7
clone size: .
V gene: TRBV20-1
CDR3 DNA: TGCAGTGCTATCCCCCGTCGGGCGGGAGAGGGGCATTTCTACGAGCAGTACTTC
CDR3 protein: CSAIPRRAGEGHFYEQYF

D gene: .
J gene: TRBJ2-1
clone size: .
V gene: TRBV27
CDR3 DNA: TGTGCCAGCAGTTTATCATCCGGGGAGTCCTACAATGAGCAGTTCTTC
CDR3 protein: CASSLSSGESYNEQFF

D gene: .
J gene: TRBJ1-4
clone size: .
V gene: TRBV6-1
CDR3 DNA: TGTGCCAGCAGCCTCGGACCGACTGCAACTAATGAAAAACTGTTTTTT
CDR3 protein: CASSLGPTATNEKLFF

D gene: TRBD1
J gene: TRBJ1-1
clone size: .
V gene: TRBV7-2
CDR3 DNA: TGTGCCAGCAGCTTAGGAATTGGGACAGGGGAAACCACTGAAGCTTTCTTT
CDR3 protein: CASSLGIGTGETTEAFF

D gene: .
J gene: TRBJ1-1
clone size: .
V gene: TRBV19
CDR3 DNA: TGTGCCAGTAGTGTAGTTGGCACAGGTAAAGCTTTCTTT
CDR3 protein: CASSVVGTGKAFF

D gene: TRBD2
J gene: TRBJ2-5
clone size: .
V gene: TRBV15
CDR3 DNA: TGTGCCACCAGCAGAGGAGTGACTAGCGCGGAAGAGACCCAGTACTTC
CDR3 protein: CATSRGVTSAEETQYF

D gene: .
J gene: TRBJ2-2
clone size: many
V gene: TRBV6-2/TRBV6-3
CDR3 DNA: TGTGCCAGCAGTTCAGGGGTCCCCGGGGAGCTGTTTTTT
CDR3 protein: CASSSGVPGELFF

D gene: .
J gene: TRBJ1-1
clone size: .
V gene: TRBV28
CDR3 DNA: TGTGCCAGCAGCGGGGGGGCTGAATCTTTCTTT
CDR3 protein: CASSGGAESFF

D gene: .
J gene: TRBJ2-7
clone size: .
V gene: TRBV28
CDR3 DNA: TGTGCTACACAACGGGACGTTTCCTACGAGCAGTACTTC
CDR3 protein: CATQRDVSYEQYF

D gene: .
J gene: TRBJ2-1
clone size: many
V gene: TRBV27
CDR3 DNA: TGTGCCAGCAGTTTATCGGGAAGGGTGGGGAATGAGCAGTTCTTC
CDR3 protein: CASSLSGRVGNEQFF

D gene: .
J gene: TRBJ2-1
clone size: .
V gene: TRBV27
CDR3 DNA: TGTGCCAGCAGTGGAGCAGGAGAGACCTACAGTGAGCAGTTCTTC
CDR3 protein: CASSGAGETYSEQFF

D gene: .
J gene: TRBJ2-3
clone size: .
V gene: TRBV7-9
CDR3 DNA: TGTGCCAGCAGCTTCAACAGGATACGCACAGATACGAAATATTTT
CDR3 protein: CASSFNRIRTDTKYF

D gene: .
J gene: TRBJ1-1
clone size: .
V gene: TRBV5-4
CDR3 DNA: TGTGCCAGCACCCTAGACGGCCTGAACACTGAAGCTTCCTTT
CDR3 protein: CASTLDGLNTEASF

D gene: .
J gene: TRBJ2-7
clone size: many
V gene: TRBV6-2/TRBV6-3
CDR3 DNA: TGTGCCAGCAGCGGGGCCTACGAGCAGTACTTC
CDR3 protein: CASSGAYEQYF

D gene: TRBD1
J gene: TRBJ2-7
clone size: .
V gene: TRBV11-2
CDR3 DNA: TGTGCCAGCAGTCCAGGGGGAGCCTCCTACGAGCAGTACTTC
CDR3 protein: CASSPGGASYEQYF

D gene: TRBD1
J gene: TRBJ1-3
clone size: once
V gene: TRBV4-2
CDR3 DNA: TGTGCCAGCAGCCAGGAAACAGGGGTCTTGGGAAACACCATATATTTT
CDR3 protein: CASSQETGVLGNTIYF

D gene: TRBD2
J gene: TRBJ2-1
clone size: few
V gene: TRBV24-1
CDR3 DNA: TGTGCCACCAGTGATGAGGCGGGAGAGTCGGATGAGCAGTTCTTC
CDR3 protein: CATSDEAGESDEQFF